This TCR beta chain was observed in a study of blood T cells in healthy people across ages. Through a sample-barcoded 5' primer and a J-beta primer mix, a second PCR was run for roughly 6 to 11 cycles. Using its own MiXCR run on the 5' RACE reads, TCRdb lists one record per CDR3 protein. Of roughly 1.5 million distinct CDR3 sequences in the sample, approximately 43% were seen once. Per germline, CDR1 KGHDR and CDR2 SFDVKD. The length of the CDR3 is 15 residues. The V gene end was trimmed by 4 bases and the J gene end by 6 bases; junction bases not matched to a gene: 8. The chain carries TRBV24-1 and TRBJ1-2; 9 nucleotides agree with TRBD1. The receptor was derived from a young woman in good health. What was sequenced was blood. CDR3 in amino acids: CATSDGTGTQNGYTF. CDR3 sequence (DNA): TGTGCCACCAGTGACGGGACAGGGACGCAAAATGGCTACACCTTC.